These 15 T cell receptor beta chains share one sample of origin, sequenced in a study of T cell responses to AZD1222 COVID-19 vaccine. The table came from immunoSEQ multiplex PCR; TCRdb's copy has only in-frame clones and leaves some out. The sample gives about 150,000 clones, 80% to 95% of which show up once; 4% is in the top ten. The source material was peripheral blood, sampled 28 days after the second AZD1222 dose. Receptor source: an adult who received the AZD1222 COVID-19 vaccine.

This clone was recorded once. The genes are TRBV4-2 and TRBJ1-5; 8 nucleotides match TRBD1. After removal of 3 bases from V and 1 base from J, the junction contained 5 bases not matched to a gene. The CDR3 sequence is 16 residues long. Germline V gene lookup returns CDR1 LGHNA and CDR2 YNFKEQ. CDR3 in amino acids: CASSQDRERSNQPQHF. CDR3 nucleotide sequence: TGTGCCAGCAGCCAGGACAGGGAACGAAGCAATCAGCCCCAGCATTTT.

V gene TRBV3-1 (or the pseudogene TRBV3-2) combines with J gene TRBJ2-5; D might be TRBD2 (5 bases). Per the germline V gene, CDR1 is LGHDT and CDR2 is YNNKEL (reference sequence). The CDR3 is 13 amino acids. V dropped 3 bases and J dropped 5 bases, with 10 bases sitting between them. The CDR3 sequence: CASSHLAGETQYF. CDR3 coding DNA: TGTGCCAGCAGCCATCTGGCGGGCGAGACCCAGTACTTC.

The CDR3 spells CASSEMSSYNSPLHF. In DNA, the CDR3 is TGTGCCAGCAGCGAAATGAGCTCCTATAATTCACCCCTCCACTTT. The chain has TRBV9 and TRBJ1-6; no clear D. CDR1 and CDR2 (germline): SGDLS, YYNGEE. V lost 3 bases, J lost 0 bases, and 7 bases lay in between. The CDR3 extends over 15 amino acids.

This clone has only one observation. V and J are TRBV6-2 or TRBV6-3 and TRBJ1-2, with TRBD1 identical over 8 bases. V was pared by 6 bases and J by 7 bases, with 13 bases of the junction left unmatched. Germline V gene lookup returns CDR1 MNHEY and CDR2 SVGEGT. This CDR3 has 15 amino acids. CDR3 DNA sequence: TGTGCCAGCAGCCAAGGTTCGGCAGGGGGCTTTGGCTACACCTTC. Translated, it gives CASSQGSAGGFGYTF.

The J gene is TRBJ2-3, the V gene TRBV21-1; the table's D call, TRBD2, was not checked against the DNA. TRBV21-1 is deemed a pseudogene. CDR3 length: 14 residues. The CDR3: CASSTREWSDTQYF. CDR3 bases: TGTGCCAGCAGCACACGGGAGTGGTCAGATACGCAGTATTTT.

J is TRBJ2-2 and V is TRBV6-6, with D uncertain. Trimming stripped 6 bases from V and 7 bases from J, with 9 bases between. Germline-derived CDR1 and CDR2 are MNHNY and SVGAGI (reference sequence). This CDR3 comprises 12 residues. CDR3 loop: CASSQQHGELFF. DNA for the CDR3: TGTGCCAGCAGCCAACAACACGGGGAGCTGTTTTTT.

The chain links TRBV9 to TRBJ1-3; D not certain. V lost 3 bases to trimming and J lost 0 bases, with 10 bases between them. This CDR3 is built from 15 residues. Germline V gene sequence: CDR1 SGDLS, CDR2 YYNGEE. CDR3 residues: CASSASMGSGNTIYF. CDR3 coding DNA: TGTGCCAGCAGCGCAAGTATGGGCTCTGGAAACACCATATATTTT.

The CDR3 sequence: CASSPTDRPIKPGYF. The CDR3 DNA reads TGTGCCAGCAGCCCGACAGATCGCCCAATTAAACCGGGGTACTTC. This chain joins TRBV7-9 and TRBJ2-4; possible D gene TRBD1, 5 bases. The CDR3 is 15 residues long. Trimming shortened V by 5 bases and J by 15 bases, and 26 bases separated the two germline ends. CDR1 is SEHNR, CDR2 FQNEAQ, per germline (reference sequence).

This clone occurred a few times. The CDR3 is CASSPPLEQGTSFF. The CDR3 DNA is TGTGCCAGCTCACCACCGCTTGAACAGGGGACATCTTTCTTT. This chain joins TRBV18 and TRBJ1-1; 7 nucleotides match TRBD1. V shed 0 bases and J 12 bases; nucleotides not matched to a gene: 10. Germline assignment: CDR1 KGHSH and CDR2 LQKENI. This CDR3 comprises 14 residues.

This chain links TRBV9 with TRBJ2-1; 7 bases match TRBD2. Germline V gene data show CDR1 as SGDLS and CDR2 as YYNGEE. V dropped 8 bases and J dropped 8; count of bases not matched to a gene: 19. The CDR3 loop spans 16 amino acids. The CDR3 region has the DNA TGTGCCAGGCTTCCCTTCCGCGGGAGAAATAGCCATGAGCAGTTCTTC. Translating gives CARLPFRGRNSHEQFF.

This chain connects TRBV27 to TRBJ1-1; a possible D gene is TRBD1 (6 bases). V lost 8 bases to trimming and J lost 5 bases, with 21 bases between them. Germline V gene data show CDR1 as MNHEY and CDR2 as SMNVEV (reference sequence). There are 15 residues in the CDR3. The CDR3 DNA is TGTGCCAGCCGACCACCAGGGGAGGGATGGACTGAAGCTTTCTTT. This encodes CASRPPGEGWTEAFF.

The gene calls are TRBV18 and TRBJ2-1; D gene ambiguous. Germline V gene sequence: CDR1 KGHSH, CDR2 LQKENI. The length of the CDR3 is 15 residues. V gave up 3 bases and J gave up 0 bases, with 9 bases separating them. The CDR3 here is CASSPMPGSYNEQFF. The CDR3 DNA follows: TGTGCCAGCTCACCGATGCCGGGCTCCTACAATGAGCAGTTCTTC.

J is TRBJ1-6 and V is TRBV28; D perhaps matches TRBD1 (5 bases). The germline V gene has CDR1 MDHEN and CDR2 SYDVKM. CDR3 size: 16 residues. V was trimmed by 7 bases and J by 5 bases, leaving 18 bases between them. Here the CDR3 DNA reads TGTGCCAGCACCGAAGAGGCGGGACCGAATAATTCACCCCTCCACTTT. Encoded protein: CASTEEAGPNNSPLHF.

The V gene is TRBV4-2, the J gene TRBJ2-1; 7 bases match TRBD2. CDR3 size: 15 residues. Germline-derived CDR1 and CDR2 are LGHNA and YNFKEQ. V gave up 2 bases and J gave up 10 bases; unmatched junction bases: 11. CDR3 nucleotide sequence: TGTGCCAGCAGCCAACCAGGACTAGTACATAAGGAGCAGTTCTTC. This sequence encodes CASSQPGLVHKEQFF.

The chain links TRBV5-1 to TRBJ2-1, with D possibly called TRBD1 or TRBD2 (5 bases each). Germline-derived CDR1 and CDR2 are SGHRS and YFSETQ. The V end lost 4 bases, the J end lost 5 bases, and 19 bases lay between the germline ends. This CDR3 region has 16 residues. CDR3: CASSLGTYYNNNEQFF. The CDR3 DNA is TGCGCCAGCAGCCTCGGGACCTATTACAACAACAATGAGCAGTTCTTC.